One sample yielded the 15 T cell receptor beta chains listed below, sequenced in a study of cytomegalovirus exposure and HLA in healthy donors. PCR employed 60 Vbeta and 13 Jbeta primers. Sequencing used immunoSEQ multiplex PCR; TCRdb keeps in-frame clones, though not all of them. In the table there are 150,000 or so clones, about 82% of which are singletons. Input material: PBMCs. Receptors were obtained from a woman in her 50s in good health and CMV-seropositive.

This clone was counted a few times. J is TRBJ2-7 and V is TRBV28; D possibly corresponds to TRBD1 (6 bases). Deletions cut 4 bases from V and 0 bases from J, with 10 bases between. This CDR3 has 14 amino acids. The germline V gene encodes CDR1 MDHEN and CDR2 SYDVKM. The DNA for the CDR3 is TGTGCCAGCAGTTCCTGGACAGCCTCCTACGAGCAGTACTTC. Residues: CASSSWTASYEQYF.

The chain recombines TRBV27 with TRBJ2-3; the D gene is possibly TRBD2 (6 bases). Trimming removed 3 bases at V and 8 bases at J, with 15 bases between. The CDR3 contains 14 residues. Per the germline V gene, CDR1 is MNHEY and CDR2 is SMNVEV (reference sequence). The CDR3 nucleotides are TGTGCCAGCAGTTTTCTGGGACCCGGGGGTACGCAGTATTTT. This gives the protein CASSFLGPGGTQYF.

The rearrangement joins TRBV5-4 to TRBJ2-5; D perhaps matches TRBD1 (6 bases). There are 13 residues in the CDR3. V shed 4 bases and J shed 7 bases, with 14 bases lying between them. Germline CDR1 is SGHNT and CDR2 is YYREEE (reference sequence). CDR3 sequence reads: CASSRTDSGTQYF. CDR3 in DNA: TGTGCCAGCAGCAGGACAGACTCGGGGACCCAGTACTTC.

CDR3 coding DNA: TGTGCCAGCAGCTTATCAGTGGGCGGGGCCGGGGAGCTGTTTTTT. Residues: CASSLSVGGAGELFF. The genes are TRBV7-9 and TRBJ2-2; tentatively, D is TRBD2 (6 bases). The CDR3 contains 15 residues. Germline V CDR1 and CDR2: SEHNR, FQNEAQ (reference sequence). V lost 2 bases and J 6 bases, leaving 13 bases between the germline ends.

This clone appeared a few times. The genes are TRBV4-3 and TRBJ1-1; D not certain. Germline V gives CDR1 LGHNA, CDR2 YSLEER. Trimming cost V 0 bases and J 2 bases, with 16 bases left between them. This CDR3 region has 17 residues. Written as DNA, the CDR3 is TGCGCCAGCAGCCAAGATCTGATGCCTGAGTCAAACACTGAAGCTTTCTTT. Translated: CASSQDLMPESNTEAFF.

This chain uses TRBV14 with TRBJ2-3; possible D gene TRBD1, 6 bases. The CDR3 totals 13 residues. The germline V gene encodes CDR1 SGHDN and CDR2 FVKESK. Trimming took off 4 bases at V and 4 bases at J, with 9 bases between the two ends. The CDR3 DNA follows: TGTGCCAGCAGCCTACAGGGTCCAGATACGCAGTATTTT. Translated: CASSLQGPDTQYF.

V usage is TRBV28 and J usage is TRBJ1-4; D may be TRBD1 (6 bases). The CDR3 has 15 residues. V was pared by 7 bases and J by 5 bases, with 17 bases between. From germline, CDR1 is MDHEN and CDR2 SYDVKM. CDR3 residues: CASTSTQGMNEKLFF. The CDR3 coding sequence is TGTGCCAGCACGTCCACACAGGGAATGAATGAAAAACTGTTTTTT.

The V call is TRBV14, the J call TRBJ2-7; tentative D call: TRBD1 (6 bases). V was cut by 3 bases and J by 5 bases, with 14 bases left in between. This CDR3 region has 14 residues. The germline V gene encodes CDR1 SGHDN and CDR2 FVKESK. CDR3 in DNA: TGTGCCAGCAGCCAGCGAAACAGGGCCCACGAGCAGTACTTC. This encodes CASSQRNRAHEQYF.

This clone was seen once. The junction departs from germline at one end; a sequencing error may be responsible. Here the CDR3 DNA reads TGTTCCAGCAGCAAAAGGGACAGGGGGCTGACGACTGAAGCTTTCTTT. Its translation is CSSSKRDRGLTTEAFF. V gene TRBV7-9 combines with J gene TRBJ1-1; 12 bases are a match to TRBD1. CDR1 is SEHNR, CDR2 FQNEAQ, per germline (reference sequence). The CDR3 runs 16 residues.

The chain employs TRBV7-2 and TRBJ1-5, with 8 bases identical to TRBD1. Germline CDR1 is SGHTA and CDR2 is FQGNSA. J lost 9 bases, V lost 1 base, and 8 bases had no gene match. There are 15 residues in the CDR3. Written as DNA, the CDR3 is TGTGCCAGCAGCTTAGGGGGGACAGGTTTTCGGCCCCAGCATTTT. Protein product: CASSLGGTGFRPQHF.

The chain's CDR3 is CASSLSRTGGPYTGETQYF. CDR3 bases: TGTGCCAGCAGCCTCAGTCGGACGGGAGGGCCATACACGGGGGAGACCCAGTACTTC. The chain carries TRBV7-2 and TRBJ2-5; 8 bases match TRBD2. Germline CDR1 reads SGHTA; CDR2 reads FQGNSA. With 5 bases clipped from V and 5 bases from J, the junction kept 22 bases outside the gene matches. The CDR3 is 19 residues long.

The chain joins TRBV11-1 to TRBJ2-5, with TRBD2 identical over 7 bases. The assigned J gene may be wrong: the sequence end matches TRBJ2-7 better. CDR1 is SGHAT, CDR2 FQDESV, per germline (reference sequence). The CDR3 extends over 14 amino acids. Here the CDR3 reads CASSSGTMSYEQYF. DNA for the CDR3: TGTGCCAGCAGCTCCGGGACTATGAGCTACGAGCAGTACTTC.

The V gene is TRBV7-2, the J gene TRBJ2-3, with 8 bases lining up with TRBD1. CDR1 SGHTA and CDR2 FQGNSA come from the germline V gene. J lost 5 bases, V lost 5 bases, and 6 bases had no gene match. This CDR3 comprises 14 residues. The CDR3 sequence: CASSRQGIGDTQYF. The CDR3 DNA reads as TGTGCCAGCAGCAGACAGGGGATTGGAGATACGCAGTATTTT.

There are a few counts of this clone. The chain recombines TRBV28 with TRBJ2-7; 10 nucleotides align to TRBD2. V lost 7 bases and J lost 3; bases outside the gene matches: 6. Per the germline V gene, CDR1 is MDHEN and CDR2 is SYDVKM. The CDR3 runs to 14 residues. For the CDR3, the DNA is TGTGCCAGCAACGAGCGGGAGGGCTACTACGAGCAGTACTTC. This codes for CASNEREGYYEQYF. Full variable domain (outside the CDR3, taken from reference TRBV28 and TRBJ2-7): DVKVTQSSRYLVKRTGEKVFLECVQDMDHENMFWYRQDPGLGLRLIYFSYDVKMKEKGDIPEGYSVSREKKERFSLILESASTNQTSMYLCASNEREGYYEQYFGPGTRLTVT.

The chain joins TRBV5-1 to TRBJ1-2, with TRBD1 as a possible D gene (5 bases). Trimming cost V 4 bases and J 7 bases, with 11 bases left between them. Germline CDR1 and CDR2: SGHRS and YFSETQ. This CDR3 comprises 12 residues. CDR3 amino acids: CASSGTGGGYTF. CDR3 in DNA: TGCGCCAGCAGCGGGACTGGCGGTGGCTACACCTTC.